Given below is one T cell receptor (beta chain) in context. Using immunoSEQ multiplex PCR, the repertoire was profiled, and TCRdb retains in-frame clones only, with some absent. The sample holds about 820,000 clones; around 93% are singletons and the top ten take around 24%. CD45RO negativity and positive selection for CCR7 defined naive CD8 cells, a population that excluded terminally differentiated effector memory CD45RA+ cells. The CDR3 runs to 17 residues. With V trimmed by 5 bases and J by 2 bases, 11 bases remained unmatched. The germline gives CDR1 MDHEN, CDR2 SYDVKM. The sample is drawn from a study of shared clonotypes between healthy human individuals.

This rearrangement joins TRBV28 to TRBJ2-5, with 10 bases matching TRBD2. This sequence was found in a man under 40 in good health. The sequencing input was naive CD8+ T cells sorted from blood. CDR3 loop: CASSRDMTSGLQETQYF. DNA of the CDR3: TGTGCCAGCAGTCGCGATATGACTAGCGGGTTACAAGAGACCCAGTACTTC.